A single sample is the source of the 12 T cell receptor beta chains below, sequenced in a study of neoadjuvant anti-PD-1 for oral cavity cancer. Measured with immunoSEQ multiplex PCR; TCRdb has only the in-frame clones, and not every one. The sample yields about 81,000 clones, about four fifths seen once. Sequences were derived from PBMCs, sampled before nivolumab (anti-PD-1) treatment. The receptors here all came from a person aged 35 to 85 with oral cavity squamous cell carcinoma.

This clone was found a few times. The CDR3 DNA follows: TGCAGCGTTGAAATGGGCGGGTCGGTCTCCTACGAGCAGTACTTC. This encodes CSVEMGGSVSYEQYF. The rearrangement joins TRBV29-1 to TRBJ2-7, with TRBD2 as a possible D gene (5 bases). CDR3 length equals 15 residues. Germline-derived CDR1 and CDR2 are SQVTM and ANQGSEA. V gave up 2 bases and J gave up 0 bases, with 14 bases separating them.

This sequence joins TRBV7-6 and TRBJ2-3; possibly TRBD1 for D (5 bases). The germline gives CDR1 SGHVS, CDR2 FNYEAQ. CDR3 length: 17 residues. Trimming stripped 4 bases from V and 4 bases from J, with 21 bases between. The CDR3 loop is CASSSTLDTPGADTQYF. In DNA, the CDR3 is TGTGCCAGCAGCTCTACCCTGGACACCCCCGGCGCAGATACGCAGTATTTT. The full variable domain, in which reference TRBV7-6 and TRBJ2-3 provide the parts outside the CDR3, is GAGVSQSPRYKVTKRGQDVALRCDPISGHVSLYWYRQALGQGPEFLTYFNYEAQQDKSGLPNDRFSAERPEGSISTLTIQRTEQRDSAMYRCASSSTLDTPGADTQYFGPGTRLTVL.

The chain carries TRBV6-5 and TRBJ2-2, with D unresolved. The CDR3 loop spans 13 amino acids. In germline, CDR1 is MNHEY, CDR2 SVGAGI. The ends were cut back, 1 base at V and 4 bases at J, with 4 bases in the middle. For the CDR3, the DNA is TGTGCCAGCAGTTACTGGGGCACCGGGGAGCTGTTTTTT. It encodes CASSYWGTGELFF.

The J gene is TRBJ2-1, the V gene TRBV14; 10 bases match TRBD2. There are 17 residues in the CDR3. Germline values: CDR1 SGHDN, CDR2 FVKESK. J gave up 6 bases and V 1 base, and 9 bases lay outside the gene matches. The CDR3 DNA sequence: TGTGCCAGCAGCCAAGGTTTCGGGCTAGCGGGAGCCAATGAGCAGTTCTTC. Translating it yields CASSQGFGLAGANEQFF.

The gene calls are TRBV29-1 and TRBJ2-7, with 9 bases that match TRBD2. The CDR3 sequence is 12 residues long. V gave up 1 base and J gave up 7 bases; unmatched junction bases: 2. CDR1 is SQVTM and CDR2 is ANQGSEA in the germline V gene. CDR3 in amino acids: CSVEGLAGEQYF. In DNA, the CDR3 is TGCAGCGTTGAAGGGCTAGCGGGGGAGCAGTACTTC.

The V gene is TRBV1, the J gene TRBJ1-2. TRBV1 is an annotated pseudogene. This CDR3 is built from 12 residues. The CDR3 nucleotides read TGCACCAGCAGCCAAGATCTCGGTGGCTACACCTTC. Translated: CTSSQDLGGYTF.

In nucleotides, the CDR3 is TGTGCCTGGAAAGAGCAGGGGGCGCAAGGGGCTAGCGGGATTCCGTACAATGAGCAGTTCTTC. It specifies CAWKEQGAQGASGIPYNEQFF. The chain has TRBV30 and TRBJ2-1, with D possibly being TRBD2 (9 bases). CDR1 is GTSNPN and CDR2 is SVGIG in the germline V gene (reference sequence). V shed 4 bases and J shed 4 bases, with 35 bases lying between them. CDR3 size: 21 residues.

The chain has TRBV6-5 and TRBJ1-2, with 9 bases lining up with TRBD1. Trimming cost V 5 bases and J 7 bases; bases outside gene matches: 11. This CDR3 is built from 15 residues. The germline V gene encodes CDR1 MNHEY and CDR2 SVGAGI. CDR3 sequence reads: CASSRSRDRVGGYTF. The CDR3, as DNA: TGTGCCAGCAGTCGATCCCGGGACAGGGTCGGTGGCTACACCTTC.

The V call is TRBV7-8, the J call TRBJ2-2; no firm D call. The CDR3 has 12 amino acids. Germline loops: CDR1 SGHVS, CDR2 FQNEAQ. With 8 bases removed from V and 4 bases from J, the gap between germline ends came to 8 bases. The chain's CDR3 is CASRVSTGELFF. The CDR3 DNA sequence: TGTGCCAGCCGAGTAAGCACCGGGGAGCTGTTTTTT.

J is TRBJ2-7 and V is TRBV28; 7 positions match TRBD1. The trim removed 4 bases at V and 3 bases at J, leaving 15 bases unmatched. The germline V gene encodes CDR1 MDHEN and CDR2 SYDVKM. The CDR3 extends over 17 amino acids. CDR3 amino acids: CASSSATDRTGLYEQYF. The DNA of the CDR3 is TGTGCCAGCAGTTCCGCCACTGATCGGACAGGCCTCTACGAGCAGTACTTC. Supplemented by reference TRBV28 and TRBJ2-7, the full variable domain reads DVKVTQSSRYLVKRTGEKVFLECVQDMDHENMFWYRQDPGLGLRLIYFSYDVKMKEKGDIPEGYSVSREKKERFSLILESASTNQTSMYLCASSSATDRTGLYEQYFGPGTRLTVT.

This chain links TRBV2 with TRBJ2-7; 8 bases fit TRBD1. The CDR3 totals 14 residues. Germline V gene lookup returns CDR1 SNHLY and CDR2 FYNNEI. J was trimmed by 0 bases and V by 4 bases; bases with no gene match: 2. The CDR3 reads CASSVQGGSYEQYF. For the CDR3, the DNA is TGTGCCAGCAGTGTACAGGGGGGCTCCTACGAGCAGTACTTC.

This clone was detected once. V and J are TRBV7-6 and TRBJ2-7; D ambiguous. Deletions cut 5 bases from V and 2 bases from J, with 13 bases between. Looked up from germline, CDR1 is SGHVS and CDR2 is FNYEAQ. CDR3 length equals 14 residues. For the CDR3, the DNA is TGTGCCAGCAGCAGAGGTAGTTCCCCCTACGAGCAGTACTTC. It yields the protein CASSRGSSPYEQYF.